This TCR beta chain was found in a study of a mutant IDH1 vaccine in newly diagnosed glioma. Study details: Radiotherapy, temozolomide, or both had been given previously, and both were given to most.

TCRdb's copy holds only in-frame clones and misses some; the assay was immunoSEQ multiplex PCR. The repertoire includes roughly 43,000 clones, about 80% of them detected once, and more than 4.5% sits in the top ten. With respect to this clone: Antigen unknown.

The time point was: week 23, last vaccination. The study gave 300 ug of mutant IDH1 20-mer peptide per vaccine dose, with topical imiquimod. The CDR3 is made up of 15 amino acids. Trimming removed 6 bases at V and 4 bases at J, with 15 bases between. Per germline, CDR1 MNHNY and CDR2 SVGAGI (reference sequence). Sample: PBMCs, taken from a glioma patient whose treatment included an IDH1 peptide vaccine. The chain has TRBV6-6 and TRBJ2-2; a possible D gene is TRBD2 (5 bases). The receptor comes from a man aged 45-65 years with glioma. CDR3 DNA sequence: TGTGCCAGCAGCCTCCGAGGGCAAGCCACCGGGGAGCTGTTTTTT. Protein: CASSLRGQATGELFF.